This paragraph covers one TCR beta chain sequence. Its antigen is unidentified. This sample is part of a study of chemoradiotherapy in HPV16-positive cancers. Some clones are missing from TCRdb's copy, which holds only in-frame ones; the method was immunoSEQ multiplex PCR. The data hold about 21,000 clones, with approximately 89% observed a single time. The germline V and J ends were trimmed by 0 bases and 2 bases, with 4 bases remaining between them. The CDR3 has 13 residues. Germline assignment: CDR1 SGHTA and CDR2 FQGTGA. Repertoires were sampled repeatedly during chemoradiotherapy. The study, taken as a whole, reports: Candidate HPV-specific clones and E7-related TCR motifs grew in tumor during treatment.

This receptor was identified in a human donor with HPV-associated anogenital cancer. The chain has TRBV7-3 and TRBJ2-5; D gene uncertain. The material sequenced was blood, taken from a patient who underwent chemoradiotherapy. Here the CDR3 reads CASSLTPQETQYF. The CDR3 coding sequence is TGTGCCAGCAGCTTAACCCCACAAGAGACCCAGTACTTC.